The sequence of this T cell receptor (beta chain) was determined in a study of cytotoxic CD8 clonotypes in ibrutinib-treated CLL (TCRdb year 2021). Broadly, across the study: The cohort included roughly 15 treatment-naive and roughly ten relapsed/refractory patients; some 18 were IGHV unmutated. Responses were partial in some 24 patients and complete in 2; after median about 68 months follow-up, around 14 stayed in remission and approximately 12 progressed. Response samples were taken after a median of roughly 12 months on treatment, ranging from roughly 6 to 36 months. Samples averaged roughly 260,000 productive templates and roughly 86,000 productive rearrangements. Of the approximately 90 participants in the trial, approximately 26 had longitudinal samples available. Cryopreserved peripheral blood mononuclear cells were collected at three points: before therapy, at response, and at either sustained remission or disease progression. All remission and progressive disease samples were collected while patients were still receiving ibrutinib. General study outcomes and caveats: Public clonotypes were found to be uncommon and were observed to contract or remain stable during treatment; the increase in clonality was shown to reflect expansion of private clonotypes at ibrutinib response. An increase in clonality was observed at ibrutinib response, with clonality remaining stable during sustained remission and falling back toward baseline at progression. Sampling times were not matched between sustained-remission and progressing patients, and lymph node repertoires were not studied. Baseline clonality exceeded that of age-matched healthy donors and correlated strongly with circulating CD8+ T-cell counts.

In the paper's terms, the time point label means: roughly 2 years on ibrutinib. For TCR beta library preparation, about 2.2 micrograms of genomic DNA was extracted from cryopreserved PBMCs. Longitudinal blood samples from CLL patients receiving ibrutinib monotherapy were subjected to high-throughput TCR beta sequencing. The patients took part in an open-label, single-center phase 2 trial of ibrutinib monotherapy. This clone appeared a few times. Its antigen is not yet known. It has no much larger one-base neighbor in the sample; base qualities were not kept. The cysteine opens and the phenylalanine closes a CDR3 of 12 amino acids. Only CDR3 DNA remains: 36 bases, in frame from the first base. CDR1 and CDR2 are drawn from the germline V gene (reference sequence): GTSNPN, SVGIG. Relative to germline, V is missing 2 bases and J is missing 4 bases, with 0 bases of the junction outside any gene match. A MiSeq instrument was used for deep resolution sequencing, which targeted depths ranging from 1 in 1 million up to 1 in 200,000 T cells, with coverage averaging 10x for each clonotype. TCR beta libraries were generated with the immunoSEQ hsTCRB Kit. The authors processed their data as follows. ImmunoSEQ Data Assistant and ImmunoSEQ Analyzer were used for data analysis, and V, D and J genes were assigned according to IMGT definitions. Clonality, with values ranging from 0 to 1, was calculated as one minus the normalized Shannon entropy of productive rearrangement frequencies. Only overrepresented clonotypes making up at least 0.05% of each patient's repertoire were included in the public clonotype analysis. About a dozen age-matched healthy donor repertoires from immuneACCESS served as clonality controls. Not all clones reach the TCRdb copy of this immuneACCESS table, which keeps in-frame sequences only. Checked studies attribute under half of the gap to unresolved V genes and leave the rest unexplained. V, J and clone size are taken as reported in that table, and D and trimming were inferred from the DNA itself. The sample records 90,000 to 150,000 clones, 58% of which are singletons. 30% to 45% of the sample belongs to the ten largest clones.

Sequences were derived from PBMCs, sampled after 24 months of ibrutinib treatment. This sequence originates from a human donor with chronic lymphocytic leukemia. The chain is assembled from TRBV30 and TRBJ1-1, with 8 middle bases fitting TRBD1. The DNA sequence is given as TGTGCCTGGAGTACAGGGGGCACTGAAGCTTTCTTT. This encodes CAWSTGGTEAFF.